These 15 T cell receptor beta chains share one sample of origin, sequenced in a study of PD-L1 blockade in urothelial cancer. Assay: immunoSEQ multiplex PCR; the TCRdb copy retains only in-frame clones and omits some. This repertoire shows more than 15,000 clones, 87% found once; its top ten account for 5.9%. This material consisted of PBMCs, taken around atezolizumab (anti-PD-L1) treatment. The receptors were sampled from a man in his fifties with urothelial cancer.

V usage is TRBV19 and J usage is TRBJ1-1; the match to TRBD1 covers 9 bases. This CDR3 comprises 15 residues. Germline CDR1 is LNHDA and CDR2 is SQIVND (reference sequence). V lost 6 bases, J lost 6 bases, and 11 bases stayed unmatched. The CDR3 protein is CASSSPGTGLAEAFF. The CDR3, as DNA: TGTGCCAGTAGCAGTCCCGGGACAGGGTTGGCTGAAGCTTTCTTT.

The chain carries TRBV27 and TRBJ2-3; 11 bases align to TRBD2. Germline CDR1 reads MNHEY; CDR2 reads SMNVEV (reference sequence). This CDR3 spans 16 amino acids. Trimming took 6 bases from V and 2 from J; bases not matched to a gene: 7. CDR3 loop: CASRKPGLAATDTQYF. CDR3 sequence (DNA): TGTGCCAGCAGAAAACCGGGACTAGCGGCCACAGATACGCAGTATTTT.

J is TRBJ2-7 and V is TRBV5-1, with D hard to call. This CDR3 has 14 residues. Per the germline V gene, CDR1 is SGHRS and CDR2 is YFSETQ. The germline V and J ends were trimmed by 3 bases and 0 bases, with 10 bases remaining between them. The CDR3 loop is CASSSSGSSYEQYF. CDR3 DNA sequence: TGCGCCAGCAGCTCATCCGGGTCCTCCTACGAGCAGTACTTC.

The CDR3 DNA is TGTGCCAGCAGTACAGGGGGCACGCGTGGCTACACCTTC. Translated, it gives CASSTGGTRGYTF. This chain joins TRBV25-1 and TRBJ1-2; 9 nucleotides match TRBD1. CDR3 length equals 13 residues. The junction had 5 bases not matched to a gene; V was cut back by 5 bases and J by 7 bases. CDR1 is MGHDK and CDR2 is SYGVNS in the germline V gene.

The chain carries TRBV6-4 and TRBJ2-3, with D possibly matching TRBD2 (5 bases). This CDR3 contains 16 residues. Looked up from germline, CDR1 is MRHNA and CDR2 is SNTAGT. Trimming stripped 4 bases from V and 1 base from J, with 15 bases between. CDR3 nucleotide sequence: TGTGCCAGCAGTGTATACGCCGAGGGAGGCACAGATACGCAGTATTTT. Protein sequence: CASSVYAEGGTDTQYF.

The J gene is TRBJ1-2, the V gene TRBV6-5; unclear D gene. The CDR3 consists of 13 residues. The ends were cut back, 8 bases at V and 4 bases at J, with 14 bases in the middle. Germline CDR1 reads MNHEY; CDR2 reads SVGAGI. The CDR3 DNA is TGTGCCAGCTCTCCGGAGGGTACCTATGGCTACACCTTC. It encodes CASSPEGTYGYTF.

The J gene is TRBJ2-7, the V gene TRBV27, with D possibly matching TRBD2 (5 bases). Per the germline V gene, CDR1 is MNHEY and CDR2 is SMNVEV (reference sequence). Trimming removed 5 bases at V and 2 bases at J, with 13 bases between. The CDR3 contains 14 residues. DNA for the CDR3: TGTGCCAGCAGTCCCCTGGAGGTCCCCTACGAGCAGTACTTC. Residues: CASSPLEVPYEQYF.

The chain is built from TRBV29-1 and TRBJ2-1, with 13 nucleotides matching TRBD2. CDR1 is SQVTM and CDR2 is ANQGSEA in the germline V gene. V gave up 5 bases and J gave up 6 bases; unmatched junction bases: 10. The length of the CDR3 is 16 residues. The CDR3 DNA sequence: TGCAGCGTTCCCCGGACTAGCGGGGGCTTATTCAATGAGCAGTTCTTC. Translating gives CSVPRTSGGLFNEQFF.

CDR3 loop: CASSLLDRGVRNTIYF. Written as DNA, the CDR3 is TGTGCCAGCAGCCTCTTGGACAGGGGGGTACGGAACACCATATATTTT. The V gene is TRBV7-2, the J gene TRBJ1-3, with 10 positions matching TRBD1. With 5 bases clipped from V and 7 bases from J, the junction kept 11 bases outside the gene matches. This CDR3 region has 16 residues. Germline lookup yields CDR1 SGHTA and CDR2 FQGNSA.

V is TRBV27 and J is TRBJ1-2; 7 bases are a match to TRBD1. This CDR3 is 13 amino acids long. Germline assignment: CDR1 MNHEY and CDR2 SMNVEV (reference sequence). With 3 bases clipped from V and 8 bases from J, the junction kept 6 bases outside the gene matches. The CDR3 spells CASSFQGEWGYTF. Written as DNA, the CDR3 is TGTGCCAGCAGTTTCCAGGGGGAATGGGGCTACACCTTC.

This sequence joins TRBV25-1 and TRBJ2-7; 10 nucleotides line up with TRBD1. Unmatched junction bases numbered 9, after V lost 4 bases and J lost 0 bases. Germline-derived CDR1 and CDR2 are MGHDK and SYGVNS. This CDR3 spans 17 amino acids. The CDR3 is CASSAGSGTGASYEQYF. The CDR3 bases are TGTGCCAGCAGTGCAGGATCCGGGACAGGGGCCTCCTACGAGCAGTACTTC.

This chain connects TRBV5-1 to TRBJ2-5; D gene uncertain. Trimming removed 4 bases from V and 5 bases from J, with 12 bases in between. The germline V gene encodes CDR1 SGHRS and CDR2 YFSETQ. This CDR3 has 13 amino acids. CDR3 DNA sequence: TGCGCCAGCAGCACGCAGCGTGGGGAGACCCAGTACTTC. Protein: CASSTQRGETQYF.

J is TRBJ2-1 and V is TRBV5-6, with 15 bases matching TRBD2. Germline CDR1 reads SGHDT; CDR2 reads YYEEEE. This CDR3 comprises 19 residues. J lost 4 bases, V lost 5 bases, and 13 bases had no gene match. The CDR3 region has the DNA TGTGCCAGCAGTCCCGTCGGACTAGCGGGAGGGGGGGGGTACAATGAGCAGTTCTTC. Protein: CASSPVGLAGGGGYNEQFF. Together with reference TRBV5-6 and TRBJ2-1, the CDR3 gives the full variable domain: DAGVTQSPTHLIKTRGQQVTLRCSPKSGHDTVSWYQQALGQGPQFIFQYYEEEERQRGNFPDRFSGHQFPNYSSELNVNALLLGDSALYLCASSPVGLAGGGGYNEQFFGPGTRLTVL.

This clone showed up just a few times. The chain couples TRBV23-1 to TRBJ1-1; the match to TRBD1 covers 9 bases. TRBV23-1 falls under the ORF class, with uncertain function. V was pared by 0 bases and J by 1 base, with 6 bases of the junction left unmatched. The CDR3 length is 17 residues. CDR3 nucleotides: TGCGCCAGCAGTCAATCAGGGACAGGGTACGCGAACACTGAAGCTTTCTTT. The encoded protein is CASSQSGTGYANTEAFF.

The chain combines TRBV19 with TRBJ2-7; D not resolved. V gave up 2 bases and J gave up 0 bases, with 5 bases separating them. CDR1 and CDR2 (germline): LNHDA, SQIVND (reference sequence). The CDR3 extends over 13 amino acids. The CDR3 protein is CASSITISYEQYF. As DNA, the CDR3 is TGTGCCAGTAGTATAACAATCTCCTACGAGCAGTACTTC.